The subject of this entry is one T cell receptor beta chain. Cells sorted as Tregs were CD4+, CD25+ and CD127-/low. Germline CDR1 SGHRS, CDR2 YFSETQ. V gave up 0 bases and J gave up 8 bases, with 12 bases separating them. This CDR3 has 14 residues. TCRdb used MiXCR to reprocess the 5' RACE reads, holding one entry per CDR3 protein. This table holds roughly 9,900 distinct CDR3 sequences, 34% found once. Source material: Tregs sorted from blood. The chain couples TRBV5-1 to TRBJ2-1, with a possible D match to TRBD2 (7 bases). This receptor was identified in a female donor with breast cancer. This CDR3 is CASSLGTGGHEQFF. In DNA form, the CDR3 reads TGCGCCAGCAGCTTGGGGACGGGGGGCCATGAGCAGTTCTTC.